The clone carrying this TCR beta chain has more than one count but fewer than ten. Its specificity is not known. This record belongs to a study of glioma-infiltrating T cells. About the research overall: WHO grade II oligodendrogliomas or astrocytomas, plus non-recurrent WHO grade IV glioblastomas, were sampled. Notes on the study in general: Signature shared blood CDR3 motifs were enriched in low-divergence and depleted in high-divergence patients.

Germline CDR1 MNHEY, CDR2 SMNVEV (reference sequence). J gave up 4 bases and V 7 bases, and 12 bases lay outside the gene matches. The CDR3 runs to 16 residues. Using RNA template, CDR3s of TCR alpha and beta were amplified with iRepertoire arm-PCR. MiXCR, applied by TCRdb to the multiplex PCR reads, yields one record per CDR3 protein. The profile shows about 380,000 distinct CDR3 sequences, 41% of them singletons. This sequence was found in a human donor with low-grade glioma or glioblastoma, undergoing nonglioma brain surgery, or in good health (not recorded which). The sequencing input was glioma tissue, nonneoplastic brain tissue, or PBMCs (not recorded which). V is TRBV27 and J is TRBJ2-1; TRBD1 agrees at 8 bases. CDR3 region: CASKRTGSFTYNEQFF. In nucleotides, the CDR3 is TGTGCCAGCAAACGGACAGGGTCTTTCACGTACAATGAGCAGTTCTTC.